These 31 T cell receptor beta chains came from one sample sequenced in a study of blood T cells in healthy people across ages (dated by TCRdb to the mid-2010s). Receptor libraries were prepared by 5' RACE. Sequenced on an Illumina HiSeq 2500. A second about 6 to 11 cycle PCR used a sample-barcoded 5' primer and a J-beta primer mix. TCRdb trimmed the raw reads at Q25, called clones with MiXCR and kept productive beta chains. CDR3 protein sequences are deduplicated, and each keeps its most common genes and DNA. The sample includes 550,000 to 650,000 distinct CDR3 sequences, with over 25% observed a single time. About 3.3% of the sample comes from the top ten. The same data also went into a second study, on T cells of mothers and their children.

The specimen sequenced was blood. The origin of the receptors is a boy between 2 and 10 years old in good health.

This clonotype was counted only a few times. V gene TRBV5-1 combines with J gene TRBJ2-2; possible D gene TRBD2, 6 bases. The CDR3 spans 15 residues. Germline CDR1 and CDR2: SGHRS and YFSETQ. V shed 7 bases and J shed 0 bases, with 13 bases lying between them. The CDR3 DNA reads TGCGCCAGCGCGGGGACGGTACCGAACACCGGGGAGCTGTTTTTT. Translation gives CASAGTVPNTGELFF.

The CDR3 sequence is CASSVDREGGEQFF. CDR3 DNA: TGTGCCAGCAGCGTAGATCGGGAGGGGGGTGAGCAGTTCTTC. The gene calls are TRBV9 and TRBJ2-5; 8 nucleotides match TRBD2. The end of the DNA aligns better with TRBJ2-1, so the J call may be wrong. Germline values: CDR1 SGDLS, CDR2 YYNGEE. This CDR3 is 14 amino acids long.

The V call is TRBV12-3 or TRBV12-4, the J call TRBJ1-2, with D possibly matching TRBD1 (6 bases). V lost 6 bases to trimming and J lost 0 bases, with 11 bases between them. The CDR3 has 14 amino acids. Here the CDR3 DNA reads TGTGCCAGCAGCACAGGGCCCTCTAACTATGGCTACACCTTC. As protein: CASSTGPSNYGYTF.

This clonotype was recorded a few times. The chain uses TRBV6-5 and TRBJ2-4; 7 bases fit TRBD1. CDR1 is MNHEY, CDR2 SVGAGI, per germline. The CDR3 loop spans 11 amino acids. The V segment lost 6 bases and the J segment 9 bases; nucleotides outside the gene matches: 2. The CDR3 protein is CASSPGGIQYF. The CDR3 DNA reads as TGTGCCAGCAGCCCAGGGGGCATTCAGTACTTC.

This rearrangement joins TRBV7-9 to TRBJ2-7; D is uncertain. This CDR3 contains 15 residues. Germline CDR1 SEHNR, CDR2 FQNEAQ (reference sequence). The germline V and J ends were trimmed by 5 bases and 3 bases, with 17 bases remaining between them. The CDR3 is CASSLRHPTHYEQYF. The CDR3 bases are TGTGCCAGCAGCCTGCGACACCCTACCCACTACGAGCAGTACTTC.

CDR3 residues: CASSPPTGFGYTF. The CDR3 coding sequence is TGTGCCAGCAGTCCCCCCACGGGGTTTGGCTACACCTTC. The rearrangement links TRBV7-9 to TRBJ1-2; no clear D gene. CDR3 size: 13 residues. V was pared by 6 bases and J by 7 bases, with 15 bases between. CDR1 SEHNR and CDR2 FQNEAQ come from the germline V gene (reference sequence).

This rearrangement joins TRBV20-1 to TRBJ2-1; 10 positions match TRBD2. The CDR3 extends over 15 amino acids. The V gene end was trimmed by 4 bases and the J gene end by 1 base; junction bases not matched to a gene: 4. Germline CDR1 is DFQATT and CDR2 is SNEGSKA (reference sequence). The CDR3 region has the DNA TGCAGTGCTATTCGGACTAGCGGTTCCTACAATGAGCAGTTCTTC. It codes for CSAIRTSGSYNEQFF.

This clonotype has a handful of counts. This chain joins TRBV2 and TRBJ2-3, with D perhaps TRBD2 (5 bases). With 8 bases removed from V and 5 bases from J, the gap between germline ends came to 14 bases. The V gene's germline CDR1 is SNHLY and CDR2 FYNNEI. The CDR3 has 13 amino acids. The CDR3 loop reads CASARENGDTQYF. The CDR3 coding sequence is TGTGCCAGCGCCCGGGAAAATGGAGATACGCAGTATTTT.

This clonotype appeared many times. V gene TRBV12-3 or TRBV12-4 combines with J gene TRBJ1-4, with 8 bases aligning to TRBD1. This CDR3 spans 14 amino acids. V dropped 5 bases and J dropped 5; count of bases not matched to a gene: 4. CDR3 region: CASSVDRANEKLFF. The CDR3, as DNA: TGTGCCAGCAGTGTGGACAGGGCGAATGAAAAACTGTTTTTT.

In its sample, this clonotype was seen a few times. The chain uses TRBV6-6 and TRBJ1-1; D remains ambiguous. The germline V gene has CDR1 MNHNY and CDR2 SVGAGI (reference sequence). CDR3 length equals 12 residues. V shed 6 bases and J shed 2 bases, with 7 bases lying between them. The CDR3 is CASRGSNTEAFF. DNA for the CDR3: TGTGCCAGCAGAGGATCTAACACTGAAGCTTTCTTT.

V and J are TRBV20-1 and TRBJ2-5; 7 nucleotides match TRBD2. The DNA end is a closer match to TRBJ2-7, so the J assignment may be wrong. Germline V gives CDR1 DFQATT, CDR2 SNEGSKA (reference sequence). This CDR3 comprises 14 residues. The DNA for the CDR3 is TGCAGTGCTAGAGTACCGGGAGGAACCGACGAGCAGTACTTC. Translated: CSARVPGGTDEQYF.

The chain has TRBV20-1 and TRBJ2-2; 12 bases fit TRBD1. V shed 2 bases, J shed 6 bases, and the junction held 13 bases outside the gene matches. This CDR3 has 18 residues. In germline, CDR1 is DFQATT, CDR2 SNEGSKA (reference sequence). CDR3: CSARSVGDRGRIAGELFF. In DNA form, the CDR3 reads TGCAGTGCTAGATCGGTAGGGGACAGGGGGCGAATCGCCGGGGAGCTGTTTTTT.

Only a few counts were recorded for this clonotype. The V gene is TRBV5-5, the J gene TRBJ1-5; D unclear. The V end lost 0 bases, the J end lost 7 bases, and 11 bases lay between the germline ends. The CDR3 spans 14 residues. Germline values: CDR1 SGHKS, CDR2 YYEKEE (reference sequence). The CDR3 sequence: CASSLGHLNQPQHF. DNA for the CDR3: TGTGCCAGCAGCTTGGGGCATCTGAACCAGCCCCAGCATTTT.

This clonotype was picked up one time. The gene calls are TRBV12-3 or TRBV12-4 and TRBJ2-5; 7 bases match TRBD1. The length of the CDR3 is 14 residues. Trimming removed 2 bases from V and 9 bases from J; junction bases left unmatched: 9. The CDR3 DNA sequence: TGTGCCAGCAGTTTAACTCGCGAAACAGGGGCCCAGTACTTC. This gives the protein CASSLTRETGAQYF.

This clonotype was counted between two and nine times. This sequence joins TRBV6-2 or TRBV6-3 and TRBJ1-6; 7 positions match TRBD1. Germline values: CDR1 MNHEY, CDR2 SVGEGT. The CDR3 is made up of 15 amino acids. V gave up 6 bases and J gave up 6 bases; unmatched junction bases: 8. CDR3 sequence reads: CASSGGGEGNSPLHF. Written as DNA, the CDR3 is TGTGCCAGCAGCGGAGGGGGCGAGGGTAATTCACCCCTCCACTTT.

This chain connects TRBV12-5 to TRBJ2-1, with 14 bases identical to TRBD2. Near its end, the DNA agrees better with TRBJ2-7, so the J call may be wrong. Germline V lookup: CDR1 LGHNT, CDR2 FRNRAP. The CDR3 covers 17 residues. CDR3 sequence (DNA): TGTGCTAGTGCCTGGACTAGCGGGAGGCCCCCCAGCTACGAGCAGTACTTC. This translates into CASAWTSGRPPSYEQYF.

The rearrangement links TRBV29-1 to TRBJ2-3; D is unresolved. Germline CDR1 reads SQVTM; CDR2 reads ANQGSEA. CDR3 length: 13 residues. The CDR3 coding sequence is TGCAGTCATAACGGCGGAAGCACAGATACGCAGTATTTT. Protein sequence: CSHNGGSTDTQYF.

The rearrangement uses TRBV20-1 and TRBJ2-3; 8 nucleotides align to TRBD2. Germline CDR1 DFQATT, CDR2 SNEGSKA (reference sequence). The CDR3 contains 17 residues. The junction had 11 bases not matched to a gene; V was cut back by 3 bases and J by 0 bases. CDR3 protein: CSASPAGATSSTDTQYF. DNA of the CDR3: TGCAGTGCTAGCCCAGCGGGGGCCACCTCTAGCACAGATACGCAGTATTTT.

This clonotype occurred many times. This sequence joins TRBV12-3 or TRBV12-4 and TRBJ2-7; D unclear. There are 11 residues in the CDR3. Trimming shortened V by 0 bases and J by 5 bases, and 2 bases separated the two germline ends. The CDR3 loop reads CASSLADEQYF. The CDR3 region has the DNA TGTGCCAGCAGTTTAGCCGACGAGCAGTACTTC.

The genes are TRBV20-1 and TRBJ2-7, with 9 bases that match TRBD1. From germline, CDR1 is DFQATT and CDR2 SNEGSKA (reference sequence). The V segment lost 6 bases and the J segment 1 base; nucleotides outside the gene matches: 13. This CDR3 region has 16 residues. CDR3 in amino acids: CSAPSRDRVGSYEQYF. In DNA, the CDR3 is TGCAGTGCCCCGTCCCGGGACAGGGTCGGTTCCTACGAGCAGTACTTC.

The sample holds a few counts of this clonotype. J is TRBJ1-1 and V is TRBV10-3; D perhaps matches TRBD1 (6 bases). In germline, CDR1 is ENHRY, CDR2 SYGVKD. The CDR3 spans 14 residues. The V end was cut by 2 bases, the J end by 4 bases, with 11 bases between. This CDR3 reads CAISEGGGGTEAFF. The CDR3 region has the DNA TGTGCCATCAGTGAGGGGGGAGGGGGCACTGAAGCTTTCTTT.

The CDR3 DNA follows: TGCAGTGCTAGAGTGGCTAGCGGGGGTAGCACAGATACGCAGTATTTT. This encodes CSARVASGGSTDTQYF. This chain links TRBV20-1 with TRBJ2-3; TRBD2 agrees at 10 bases. With V trimmed by 1 base and J by 0 bases, 4 bases remained unmatched. The CDR3 is 16 amino acids. CDR1 and CDR2 (germline): DFQATT, SNEGSKA (reference sequence).

The chain uses TRBV29-1 and TRBJ2-3; 12 bases are a match to TRBD2. Trimming took 1 base from V and 2 from J; bases not matched to a gene: 10. Germline lookup yields CDR1 SQVTM and CDR2 ANQGSEA. The CDR3 is made up of 18 amino acids. CDR3 protein: CSVEGTSGRPVFTDTQYF. CDR3 DNA: TGCAGCGTTGAAGGTACTAGCGGGAGGCCAGTTTTCACAGATACGCAGTATTTT.

The gene calls are TRBV27 and TRBJ1-1; no reliable D call. Germline CDR1 and CDR2: MNHEY and SMNVEV (reference sequence). CDR3 length: 15 amino acids. The V end lost 8 bases, the J end lost 1 base, and 17 bases lay between the germline ends. The CDR3 loop reads CASLPHSRKNTEAFF. In nucleotides, the CDR3 is TGTGCCAGCCTTCCCCACTCACGGAAGAACACTGAAGCTTTCTTT.

This clonotype has more than one count but fewer than ten. The chain has TRBV4-1 and TRBJ2-1, with D unclear. CDR3 size: 14 residues. Germline V gene lookup returns CDR1 MGHRA and CDR2 YSYEKL. With 3 bases removed from V and 9 bases from J, the gap between germline ends came to 15 bases. CDR3 in DNA: TGCGCCAGCAGCCAGGGCCCGAGTGTGAGTGAGCAGTTCTTC. Translating it yields CASSQGPSVSEQFF.

This chain links TRBV6-1 with TRBJ2-2, with D maybe TRBD1 (5 bases). V dropped 5 bases and J dropped 4 bases, with 20 bases sitting between them. This CDR3 spans 17 amino acids. Germline V gives CDR1 MNHNS, CDR2 SASEGT. As DNA, the CDR3 is TGTGCCAGCAGTCTCCTAGAGCCGTCAGGGTCCACCGGGGAGCTGTTTTTT. Translating gives CASSLLEPSGSTGELFF.

The chain joins TRBV20-1 to TRBJ2-5; TRBD2 might be the D (5 bases). Germline V lookup: CDR1 DFQATT, CDR2 SNEGSKA (reference sequence). This CDR3 is built from 17 residues. With 0 bases removed from V and 4 bases from J, the gap between germline ends came to 21 bases. The CDR3 sequence: CSARDLTRDLRVETQYF. The CDR3 DNA reads TGCAGTGCTAGAGATCTCACGAGGGATCTAAGGGTAGAGACCCAGTACTTC.

This clonotype showed up just once. The chain combines TRBV4-3 with TRBJ2-1; maybe TRBD2 (5 bases). Germline CDR1 reads LGHNA; CDR2 reads YSLEER. CDR3 length: 17 residues. Deletions cut 0 bases from V and 0 bases from J, with 12 bases between. The CDR3 DNA is TGCGCCAGCAGCCAAGATCTGGAGCGGAGCTCCTACAATGAGCAGTTCTTC. Translated, it gives CASSQDLERSSYNEQFF.

The rearrangement uses TRBV27 and TRBJ1-5, with 8 bases matching TRBD1. Germline assignment: CDR1 MNHEY and CDR2 SMNVEV (reference sequence). This CDR3 is 15 amino acids long. Trimming cost V 6 bases and J 6 bases; bases outside gene matches: 10. The CDR3 DNA reads TGTGCCAGCAGAGTCGGACAGGGAGCGGCTCAGCCCCAGCATTTT. Encoded protein: CASRVGQGAAQPQHF.

This clonotype was observed a handful of times. This chain uses TRBV6-6 with TRBJ2-7; the D is unclear. The DNA end favors TRBJ2-5, so the J call may be wrong. Germline V gives CDR1 MNHNY, CDR2 SVGAGI (reference sequence). The CDR3 is made up of 15 amino acids. CDR3 nucleotides: TGTGCCAGCAGTAGAACCGGGCCGCAAATAGGGACCCAGTACTTC. Translating it yields CASSRTGPQIGTQYF.

The chain is built from TRBV10-3 and TRBJ2-3; TRBD2 matches 10 bases. CDR1 and CDR2 (germline): ENHRY, SYGVKD. The CDR3 has 15 residues. The V segment lost 3 bases and the J segment 5 bases; nucleotides outside the gene matches: 5. The CDR3 here is CAISEASGGLDTQYF. CDR3 coding DNA: TGTGCCATCAGTGAAGCTAGCGGGGGTCTAGATACGCAGTATTTT.